Each of the 11 T cell receptor beta chains below was sequenced from the same sample in a study of cytomegalovirus exposure and HLA in healthy donors. In the PCR, 60 Vbeta and 13 Jbeta primers were used. Produced via immunoSEQ multiplex PCR; TCRdb's table is partial and in-frame only. The table includes 130,000 to 150,000 clones, about 74% detected once. Material: PBMCs. The receptors shown here come from a man between 18 and 29 years old in good health and CMV-seropositive.

V is TRBV2 and J is TRBJ1-1; D unclear. This CDR3 is built from 14 residues. Germline values: CDR1 SNHLY, CDR2 FYNNEI. The germline V and J ends were trimmed by 4 bases and 0 bases, with 9 bases remaining between them. The CDR3 region has the DNA TGTGCCAGCAGTGGGATAGCTCTGAACACTGAAGCTTTCTTT. Amino acids: CASSGIALNTEAFF.

This clone was seen more than once but under ten times. The J gene is TRBJ1-2, the V gene TRBV6-1, with 7 nucleotides matching TRBD1. The germline V gene has CDR1 MNHNS and CDR2 SASEGT. This CDR3 comprises 12 residues. Germline trimming cut 6 bases from V and 8 bases from J; bases unmatched to any gene: 6. The CDR3 bases are TGTGCCAGCAGCCCTAGACAGGGAGGCTACACCTTC. Translating it yields CASSPRQGGYTF.

This sequence joins TRBV28 and TRBJ1-6; D uncertain. This CDR3 is 14 amino acids long. V gave up 0 bases and J gave up 9 bases, with 9 bases separating them. Germline CDR1 is MDHEN and CDR2 is SYDVKM. The CDR3 region is CASSLWPAGSPLHF. The CDR3 DNA is TGTGCCAGCAGTTTATGGCCCGCGGGTTCACCCCTCCACTTT.

The chain couples TRBV4-2 to TRBJ2-1, with TRBD2 matching 12 bases. Germline lookup yields CDR1 LGHNA and CDR2 YNFKEQ. The CDR3 contains 17 residues. Trimming at V came to 3 bases and at J to 7 bases, leaving 10 bases not matched to a gene. Here the CDR3 reads CASSQSSGGASRNEQFF. For the CDR3, the DNA is TGTGCCAGCAGCCAGTCTAGCGGGGGGGCAAGTCGGAATGAGCAGTTCTTC.

The V call is TRBV25-1, the J call TRBJ1-4; tentative D call: TRBD1 (6 bases). The length of the CDR3 is 14 residues. With 4 bases removed from V and 8 bases from J, the gap between germline ends came to 14 bases. Germline CDR1 and CDR2: MGHDK and SYGVNS. CDR3 bases: TGTGCCAGCAGTGGTAGGGGGATGCCAGAAAAACTGTTTTTT. Amino acids: CASSGRGMPEKLFF. The full variable domain, with the rest looked up from reference TRBV25-1 and TRBJ1-4, is EADIYQTPRYLVIGTGKKITLECSQTMGHDKMYWYQQDPGMELHLIHYSYGVNSTEKGDLSSESTVSRIRTEHFPLTLESARPSHTSQYLCASSGRGMPEKLFFGSGTQLSVL.

The genes are TRBV10-3 and TRBJ1-2, with 8 positions matching TRBD1. With 3 bases clipped from V and 10 bases from J, the junction kept 7 bases outside the gene matches. The CDR3 is 13 residues long. CDR1 and CDR2 (germline): ENHRY, SYGVKD. The CDR3 DNA is TGTGCCATCAGTGACGGACAGGGTGATGACTACACCTTC. Its translation: CAISDGQGDDYTF.

The J gene is TRBJ1-1, the V gene TRBV27, with 9 bases that match TRBD1. Germline CDR1 MNHEY, CDR2 SMNVEV (reference sequence). The CDR3 is 14 residues long. V was pared by 3 bases and J by 3 bases, with 2 bases of the junction left unmatched. CDR3: CASSFHRGHTEAFF. DNA for the CDR3: TGTGCCAGCAGTTTTCACAGGGGGCACACTGAAGCTTTCTTT.

The chain links TRBV13 to TRBJ2-2; no clear D. CDR3 length equals 15 residues. CDR1 and CDR2 (germline): PRHDT, FYEKMQ (reference sequence). The ends were cut back, 1 base at V and 4 bases at J, with 10 bases in the middle. The CDR3 bases are TGTGCCAGCAGCTTAGACCCGGTCGGCACCGGGGAGCTGTTTTTT. Residues: CASSLDPVGTGELFF.

This clone was seen only once. The rearrangement joins TRBV7-2 to TRBJ2-1; 7 bases line up with TRBD2. The junction had 5 bases not matched to a gene; V was cut back by 0 bases and J by 6 bases. The CDR3 extends over 15 amino acids. Per germline, CDR1 SGHTA and CDR2 FQGNSA. CDR3 DNA: TGTGCCAGCAGCTTAGCAGGGAGGGAGGCCAATGAGCAGTTCTTC. Protein: CASSLAGREANEQFF.

The chain combines TRBV10-3 with TRBJ1-2; a weak D match, TRBD1 (5 bases). Germline lookup yields CDR1 ENHRY and CDR2 SYGVKD. This CDR3 is built from 16 residues. V lost 3 bases, J lost 0 bases, and 14 bases lay in between. The CDR3 sequence is CAISDPPGLTNYGYTF. The CDR3 DNA reads TGTGCCATCAGTGACCCCCCGGGACTGACTAACTATGGCTACACCTTC.

V gene TRBV20-1 combines with J gene TRBJ2-7; no reliable D call. Germline V CDR1 and CDR2: DFQATT, SNEGSKA (reference sequence). The V end was cut by 3 bases, the J end by 5 bases, with 8 bases between. The CDR3 sequence is 11 residues long. This chain's CDR3 is CSASRFDEQYF. The CDR3 region has the DNA TGCAGTGCTAGTCGGTTCGACGAGCAGTACTTC.